This T cell receptor beta chain originates from a study of shared clonotypes between healthy human individuals. Across the study: The study used three CD4 naive, three CD4 memory, two CD8 naive and one CD8 memory plate per donor.

On this clone itself: Its antigen is not identified.

With 1 base clipped from V and 8 bases from J, the junction kept 12 bases outside the gene matches. Germline-derived CDR1 and CDR2 are LGHNA and YSLEER. The CDR3 spans 18 residues. Points from the study as a whole: Generation probability values for non-shared clonotypes were lower than those for clonotypes shared by all four donors.

Generated by immunoSEQ multiplex PCR, the TCRdb table keeps only in-frame clones and is missing some. The table includes fewer than 400,000 clones, around 72% detected once. The split of CD4+ cells yielded CD45RA+ naive and CD45RA-negative memory subsets. The rearrangement uses TRBV4-3 and TRBJ2-1, with 12 bases fitting TRBD2. The sample was memory CD4+ T cells sorted from blood. Described subset: CD45RA-negative fraction. The source of this sequence is a young man in good health. The CDR3 loop is CASSQAPWPSGRADEQFF. The CDR3 region has the DNA TGCGCCAGCAGCCAAGCCCCCTGGCCTAGCGGGAGGGCCGATGAGCAGTTCTTC.